Below are 28 T cell receptor beta chains sequenced from a single sample in a study of blood T cells in healthy people across ages. PCR was performed a second time for roughly 7 to 11 cycles using a sample-barcoded 5' primer and a J-beta primer mix. TCRdb called the 5' RACE reads again in MiXCR, with one record for every CDR3 protein. This table has roughly 800,000 distinct CDR3 sequences, 55% to 75% appearing once. Source material: blood. All receptors come from a man aged 25 to 40 in good health.

The chain employs TRBV7-9 and TRBJ1-6; 8 bases agree with TRBD1. Germline trimming cut 5 bases from V and 10 bases from J; bases unmatched to any gene: 10. CDR3 length: 15 amino acids. CDR1 is SEHNR and CDR2 is FQNEAQ in the germline V gene (reference sequence). CDR3 nucleotide sequence: TGTGCCAGCAGCCCAATTCAGGGGGCACGGTCACCCCTCCACTTT. It codes for CASSPIQGARSPLHF.

To note about this clonotype: Germline is not matched at one junction end, which may reflect a read error. This chain joins TRBV7-2 and TRBJ2-3; possible D gene TRBD2, 6 bases. Germline V gives CDR1 SGHTA, CDR2 FQGNSA. This CDR3 has 16 amino acids. The CDR3 spells CASSLVGGTSTDTRYF. DNA for the CDR3: TGTGCCAGCAGCTTAGTGGGCGGGACCAGCACAGATACGCGGTATTTT.

The rearrangement links TRBV5-1 to TRBJ1-2; D perhaps matches TRBD1 (5 bases). V lost 2 bases and J lost 2, with 13 bases in between. Germline CDR1 is SGHRS and CDR2 is YFSETQ. The CDR3 is made up of 15 amino acids. The CDR3 bases are TGCGCCAGCAGCTTATTCGGGGGGGAAAACTATGGCTACACCTTC. Its translation is CASSLFGGENYGYTF.

V usage is TRBV28 and J usage is TRBJ2-7; TRBD2 aligns across 8 bases. Germline values: CDR1 MDHEN, CDR2 SYDVKM. The trim removed 7 bases at V and 4 bases at J, leaving 9 bases unmatched. The CDR3 is made up of 14 amino acids. The CDR3 protein is CASKTGGVGYEQYF. The CDR3 DNA sequence: TGTGCCAGCAAAACGGGAGGGGTAGGGTACGAGCAGTACTTC.

In this sample, this clonotype turned up a few times. The V gene is TRBV4-3, the J gene TRBJ1-2; tentative D call: TRBD1 (5 bases). Germline V CDR1 and CDR2: LGHNA, YSLEER. The CDR3 sequence is 13 residues long. V gave up 0 bases and J gave up 5 bases, with 7 bases separating them. The CDR3 nucleotides read TGCGCCAGCAGCCAAGATCAGGGATATGGCTACACCTTC. This codes for CASSQDQGYGYTF.

The chain joins TRBV29-1 to TRBJ2-5, with 11 nucleotides matching TRBD2. The J segment lost 3 bases and the V segment lost 6 bases, leaving 6 bases of the junction unmatched. Germline V CDR1 and CDR2: SQVTM, ANQGSEA. This CDR3 is built from 14 residues. CDR3 in DNA: TGCAGCGTAGCTGTAGCGGGAGGGGAAGAGACCCAGTACTTC. It translates to CSVAVAGGEETQYF. The full variable domain, in which reference TRBV29-1 and TRBJ2-5 provide the parts outside the CDR3, is SAVISQKPSRDICQRGTSLTIQCQVDSQVTMMFWYRQQPGQSLTLIATANQGSEATYESGFVIDKFPISRPNLTFSTLTVSNMSPEDSSIYLCSVAVAGGEETQYFGPGTRLLVL.

The chain uses TRBV9 and TRBJ2-1; TRBD1 matches at 8 bases. The trim removed 4 bases at V and 7 bases at J, leaving 10 bases unmatched. The germline V gene encodes CDR1 SGDLS and CDR2 YYNGEE. The CDR3 extends over 15 amino acids. The CDR3 DNA sequence: TGTGCCAGCAGCCTCCGGACAGGGTGGGGTAATGAGCAGTTCTTC. Encoded protein: CASSLRTGWGNEQFF. The full variable domain, with the rest looked up from reference TRBV9 and TRBJ2-1, is DSGVTQTPKHLITATGQRVTLRCSPRSGDLSVYWYQQSLDQGLQFLIQYYNGEERAKGNILERFSAQQFPDLHSELNLSSLELGDSALYFCASSLRTGWGNEQFFGPGTRLTVL.

The chain joins TRBV11-2 to TRBJ1-6; D is uncertain. The V and J ends lost 1 base and 7 bases respectively, with 8 bases between them. The CDR3 is made up of 14 amino acids. CDR1 and CDR2 from the germline V gene are SGHAT and FQNNGV. The DNA of the CDR3 is TGTGCCAGCAGCTTAGGGCTGGTAAATTCACCCCTCCACTTT. As protein: CASSLGLVNSPLHF.

This clonotype showed up just a few times. The chain is built from TRBV20-1 and TRBJ2-1; a possible D gene is TRBD2 (6 bases). The CDR3 extends over 12 amino acids. V was cut by 7 bases and J by 5 bases, with 12 bases left in between. Germline-derived CDR1 and CDR2 are DFQATT and SNEGSKA (reference sequence). This CDR3 is CSGRRDHNEQFF. The CDR3 DNA follows: TGCAGTGGACGGCGGGACCACAATGAGCAGTTCTTC.

The chain recombines TRBV4-2 with TRBJ1-1; no clear D. Trimming stripped 6 bases from V and 2 bases from J, with 16 bases between. Germline V gives CDR1 LGHNA, CDR2 YNFKEQ. The CDR3 loop spans 15 amino acids. CDR3 nucleotide sequence: TGTGCCAGCAGTGACGCTCAGAAGGGAAACACTGAAGCTTTCTTT. Translating gives CASSDAQKGNTEAFF.

This clonotype was observed a single time. The rearrangement joins TRBV6-2 or TRBV6-3 to TRBJ2-3; a possible D gene is TRBD2 (6 bases). The CDR3 covers 13 residues. Germline V lookup: CDR1 MNHEY, CDR2 SVGEGT. Between the trimmed V and J ends, which lost 2 bases and 6 bases, there was a span of 9 bases. The CDR3 region is CASSYGRPDTQYF. The CDR3 DNA is TGTGCCAGCAGTTACGGGAGGCCGGATACGCAGTATTTT.

V and J are TRBV11-3 and TRBJ2-5, with D hard to call. CDR1 is SGHNT, CDR2 YENEEA, per germline. The CDR3 length is 15 residues. Trimming shortened V by 0 bases and J by 11 bases, and 19 bases separated the two germline ends. DNA of the CDR3: TGTGCCAGCAGCTTAGAGGCAGCCGCCTACAATGAGCAGTACTTC. Amino acids: CASSLEAAAYNEQYF. Complete variable domain (other parts from reference TRBV11-3 and TRBJ2-5): EAGVVQSPRYKIIEKKQPVAFWCNPISGHNTLYWYLQNLGQGPELLIRYENEEAVDDSQLPKDRFSAERLKGVDSTLKIQPAELGDSAVYLCASSLEAAAYNEQYFGPGTRLLVL.

This clonotype was recorded at least ten times. The genes are TRBV27 and TRBJ2-5; 7 bases agree with TRBD2. The CDR3 length is 15 residues. Per germline, CDR1 MNHEY and CDR2 SMNVEV (reference sequence). V lost 4 bases, J lost 2 bases, and 7 bases stayed unmatched. The CDR3 sequence is CASSSVRGGQETQYF. For the CDR3, the DNA is TGTGCCAGCAGTTCTGTCCGGGGAGGGCAAGAGACCCAGTACTTC.

This clonotype was recorded a few times. The V gene is TRBV10-3, the J gene TRBJ2-1, with a weak D call TRBD1 (5 bases). CDR3 length: 14 residues. Germline lookup yields CDR1 ENHRY and CDR2 SYGVKD. V was trimmed by 4 bases and J by 8 bases, leaving 15 bases between them. The CDR3 region is CAISGTKGVDEQFF. The CDR3 nucleotides are TGTGCCATCAGTGGTACTAAAGGGGTAGATGAGCAGTTCTTC.

This clonotype was counted a few times. The chain joins TRBV2 to TRBJ2-4; no definite D call. The CDR3 consists of 14 residues. The V end lost 6 bases, the J end lost 6 bases, and 15 bases lay between the germline ends. From germline, CDR1 is SNHLY and CDR2 FYNNEI. CDR3 amino acids: CASRNRRIRNIQYF. The CDR3 nucleotides read TGTGCCAGCAGGAACAGACGTATTAGAAACATTCAGTACTTC.

The chain links TRBV12-3 or TRBV12-4 to TRBJ1-5; 10 nucleotides line up with TRBD1. CDR3 size: 16 residues. V dropped 0 bases and J dropped 6; count of bases not matched to a gene: 5. The CDR3 region is CASSLAGDRGFQPQHF. CDR3 DNA: TGTGCCAGCAGTTTAGCTGGGGACAGGGGATTTCAGCCCCAGCATTTT.

This chain uses TRBV7-2 with TRBJ2-3; no reliable D call. The length of the CDR3 is 13 residues. The V gene's germline CDR1 is SGHTA and CDR2 FQGNSA. V gave up 2 bases and J gave up 2 bases, with 5 bases separating them. CDR3 residues: CASSLQDTDTQYF. The CDR3 DNA reads TGTGCCAGCAGCTTACAGGACACAGATACGCAGTATTTT.

The CDR3 loop is CASSETDRDEQYF. Here the CDR3 DNA reads TGTGCCAGCAGTGAAACCGACAGGGACGAGCAGTACTTC. The chain combines TRBV6-1 with TRBJ2-5; the match to TRBD1 covers 7 bases. The better agreement between TRBJ2-7 and the DNA end casts doubt on the J call. The CDR3 runs 13 residues. Germline CDR1 MNHNS, CDR2 SASEGT.

The CDR3 protein is CSARAVQGTPYEQYF. CDR3 bases: TGCAGTGCTAGAGCCGTGCAAGGGACCCCATACGAGCAGTACTTC. This rearrangement joins TRBV20-1 to TRBJ2-7; the D call may be TRBD1 or TRBD2 (5 bases each). The CDR3 is 15 residues long. Trimming cost V 1 base and J 4 bases, with 17 bases left between them. Germline CDR1 and CDR2: DFQATT and SNEGSKA (reference sequence).

V and J are TRBV4-3 and TRBJ2-7; D is perhaps TRBD2 (5 bases). The V end lost 5 bases, the J end lost 7 bases, and 21 bases lay between the germline ends. The germline V gene has CDR1 LGHNA and CDR2 YSLEER. CDR3 size: 15 residues. This CDR3 is CASSSLSGGGNEQYF. In DNA form, the CDR3 reads TGCGCCAGCAGCTCTCTAAGCGGCGGCGGCAATGAGCAGTACTTC.

A note on this clonotype: This sequence may be a read error, since a much larger clone differs from it by one base. This chain connects TRBV4-2 to TRBJ2-7; 10 bases match TRBD2. Per the germline V gene, CDR1 is LGHNA and CDR2 is YNFKEQ. CDR3 length equals 18 residues. The CDR3 DNA is TGTGCCAACAGCCGAGGACAGGGTGGGACTAGCGAAACCTACGAGCAGTACTTC. Protein sequence: CANSRGQGGTSETYEQYF.

The chain carries TRBV12-3 or TRBV12-4 and TRBJ2-3; 13 positions match TRBD2. Germline trimming cut 6 bases from V and 4 bases from J; bases unmatched to any gene: 1. The CDR3 contains 14 residues. CDR3 sequence reads: CASRLAGGADTQYF. The CDR3, as DNA: TGTGCCAGCAGACTAGCGGGGGGGGCAGATACGCAGTATTTT.

The rearrangement uses TRBV2 and TRBJ1-1; D ambiguous. Trimming removed 8 bases from V and 0 bases from J, with 10 bases in between. Germline V gene data show CDR1 as SNHLY and CDR2 as FYNNEI. The CDR3 runs to 13 residues. The CDR3 nucleotides are TGTGCCAGCCAGGCTCTGATGAACACTGAAGCTTTCTTT. It is translated as CASQALMNTEAFF.

This clonotype occurred many times. The chain combines TRBV10-3 with TRBJ1-2, with 9 bases that match TRBD1. V gave up 6 bases and J gave up 7 bases; unmatched junction bases: 15. The CDR3 loop spans 16 amino acids. The germline V gene encodes CDR1 ENHRY and CDR2 SYGVKD. The CDR3, as DNA: TGTGCCATCAGGGAAGCCGGGACAGGGAGTTGGTTTGGCTACACCTTC. Translating gives CAIREAGTGSWFGYTF.

This clonotype was seen a handful of times. This chain links TRBV5-1 with TRBJ1-2; possible D gene TRBD1, 5 bases. The CDR3 sequence is 15 residues long. Germline V gene lookup returns CDR1 SGHRS and CDR2 YFSETQ. Between the trimmed V and J ends, which lost 0 bases and 6 bases, there was a span of 15 bases. The CDR3 sequence: CASSLVGRESDGYTF. CDR3 in DNA: TGCGCCAGCAGCTTGGTCGGCAGGGAGTCGGATGGCTACACCTTC.

The chain combines TRBV20-1 with TRBJ2-3; D is perhaps TRBD1 (5 bases). There are 11 residues in the CDR3. V was shortened by 4 bases and J by 10 bases, with 12 bases between the two germline ends. Germline V gene data show CDR1 as DFQATT and CDR2 as SNEGSKA (reference sequence). The CDR3 DNA sequence: TGCAGTGCTACGGGTCAAGGGGCGCAGTATTTT. The encoded protein is CSATGQGAQYF.

The sample holds a few counts of this clonotype. This sequence joins TRBV4-2 and TRBJ2-5, with 8 positions matching TRBD2. The closer fit of TRBJ2-7 to the DNA end suggests the J call may be wrong. Looked up from germline, CDR1 is LGHNA and CDR2 is YNFKEQ. There are 15 residues in the CDR3. CDR3 region: CASSQVAVAGGEQYF. CDR3 sequence (DNA): TGTGCCAGCAGCCAAGTTGCGGTCGCGGGAGGCGAGCAGTACTTC.

In DNA form, the CDR3 reads TGTGCCAGCAGACCCAAGAGGACAGCCCTTGCGGGGGGCAATCAGCCCCAGCATTTT. Residues: CASRPKRTALAGGNQPQHF. The rearrangement links TRBV6-2 or TRBV6-3 to TRBJ1-5; tentative D call: TRBD1 (6 bases). CDR3 size: 19 residues. V was shortened by 6 bases and J by 2 bases, with 26 bases between the two germline ends. The germline V gene encodes CDR1 MNHEY and CDR2 SVGEGT.